Listed below are T cell receptor beta chains from one sample, sequenced in a study of control samples from healthy donors and cancer patients. Sequencing used immunoSEQ multiplex PCR; TCRdb keeps in-frame clones, though not all of them. The table shows almost 40,000 clones, with around 80% occurring only once. Sequences were obtained from PBMCs. The receptors stem from a woman in her fifties or sixties with lung cancer. Both conserved end residues are part of each CDR3. Fields, in order: clone size, D gene, J gene, V gene, CDR3 protein, CDR3 DNA. D genes are given only for firm matches. For some rows the clone size is stated as once, few or many, or as a class when expanded; others skip it.

.	.	TRBJ1-3	TRBV13	CASVTQFSGNTIYF	TGTGCCAGCGTCACCCAATTCTCTGGAAACACCATATATTTT
.	TRBD2	TRBJ2-2	TRBV5-4	CASSLGGAGGLNTGELFF	TGTGCCAGCAGCTTGGGAGGCGCGGGGGGGCTTAACACCGGGGAGCTGTTTTTT
.	.	TRBJ1-3	TRBV9	CASSVGIEPSSGNTIYF	TGTGCCAGCAGCGTAGGTATTGAGCCTAGCTCTGGAAACACCATATATTTT
once	.	TRBJ1-5	TRBV2	CASNDGGSNQPQHF	TGTGCCAGCAATGACGGGGGGAGCAATCAGCCCCAGCATTTT
.	.	TRBJ2-3	TRBV20-1	CSAPDTDTQYF	TGCAGTGCGCCGGATACAGATACGCAGTATTTT
.	TRBD1	TRBJ1-2	TRBV7-3	CASSFGTDQGYTF	TGTGCCAGCAGCTTTGGGACAGATCAAGGCTACACCTTC
.	TRBD1	TRBJ1-2	TRBV2	CASSGQGGQHYGYTF	TGTGCCAGCAGCGGACAGGGAGGGCAGCACTATGGCTACACCTTC
.	.	TRBJ1-6	TRBV12-3/TRBV12-4	CASSFGDSPLHF	TGTGCCAGCAGTTTCGGAGATTCACCCCTCCACTTT
.	TRBD1	TRBJ1-1	TRBV30	CAWSVLGQGMNTEAFF	TGTGCCTGGAGTGTACTGGGACAGGGGATGAACACTGAAGCTTTCTTT
.	TRBD1	TRBJ2-2	TRBV5-1	CASSPGTANTGELFF	TGCGCCAGCAGCCCCGGGACAGCCAACACCGGGGAGCTGTTTTTT
few	.	TRBJ1-3	TRBV30	CAWSPLSGNTIYF	TGTGCCTGGAGTCCCCTGTCGGGAAACACCATATATTTT
.	.	TRBJ1-2	TRBV21-1	CATPSGLANYGYTF	TGTGCCACTCCGTCGGGGCTCGCTAACTATGGCTACACCTTC
few	.	TRBJ2-7	TRBV4-1	CASSPLEGLNEQYF	TGCGCCAGCAGCCCTTTGGAGGGTTTAAACGAGCAGTACTTC
.	TRBD1	TRBJ1-2	TRBV19	CASTVGTGATNYGYTF	TGTGCCAGTACCGTGGGGACAGGGGCAACCAACTATGGCTACACCTTC
.	.	TRBJ2-7	TRBV6-5	CASSRSYEQYF	TGTGCCAGCAGCCGGTCCTACGAGCAGTACTTC
.	TRBD2	TRBJ2-1	TRBV6-5	CASSSGGPGYNEQFF	TGTGCCAGCAGTTCGGGGGGGCCGGGCTACAATGAGCAGTTCTTC
.	.	TRBJ1-4	TRBV29-1	CSVGRTQNEKLFF	TGCAGCGTTGGTCGGACTCAAAATGAAAAACTGTTTTTT
.	.	TRBJ2-1	TRBV2	CASSVLGGSYNEQFF	TGTGCCAGCAGTGTCCTAGGAGGCTCCTACAATGAGCAGTTCTTC
.	.	TRBJ2-3	TRBV7-9	CASSLDRDTQYF	TGTGCCAGCAGCTTAGACCGGGATACGCAGTATTTT
few	.	TRBJ2-4	TRBV27	CASSPPPSGAKNIQYF	TGTGCCAGCAGTCCGCCCCCGAGCGGGGCCAAAAACATTCAGTACTTC
few	.	TRBJ2-7	TRBV27	CASSTGSLGAYEQYF	TGTGCCAGCAGTACAGGGTCCTTGGGAGCCTACGAGCAGTACTTC
.	.	TRBJ1-1	TRBV7-9	CASSSGGDTEAFF	TGTGCCAGCAGCTCCGGGGGGGACACTGAAGCTTTCTTT
.	TRBD2	TRBJ2-1	TRBV6-5	CASTSGTMSYNEQFF	TGTGCCAGCACGTCCGGGACTATGTCCTACAATGAGCAGTTCTTC
.	.	TRBJ1-3	TRBV15	CAGARGAGSGNTIYF	TGTGCCGGCGCCCGGGGGGCTGGGTCCGGAAACACCATATATTTT
.	.	TRBJ1-4	TRBV12-3/TRBV12-4	CASNRQPEKLFF	TGTGCCAGCAATAGACAGCCCGAAAAACTGTTTTTT
.	.	TRBJ1-2	TRBV7-9	CASSLAGRDYGYTF	TGTGCCAGCAGCTTAGCCGGGCGAGACTATGGCTACACCTTC
.	TRBD1	TRBJ2-7	TRBV28	CASSLDRELPHEQYF	TGTGCCAGCAGTTTGGACAGGGAGCTCCCCCACGAGCAGTACTTC
once	.	TRBJ1-1	TRBV20-1	CSGQTDTEAFF	TGCAGTGGTCAGACGGACACTGAAGCTTTCTTT
.	.	TRBJ1-2	TRBV4-3	CASSQGDQVGGYTF	TGCGCCAGCAGCCAGGGGGACCAGGTGGGGGGCTACACCTTC